This T cell receptor beta chain was retrieved from a study of CD4 T cells in relation to SARS-CoV-2 and coronaviruses (dated by TCRdb to the early 2020s). In the study overall: The ViraFEST assay cultured PBMCs with antigen for roughly 11 days, then sequenced TCR beta CDR3s to find antigen-specific clonal expansions. The roughly twelve convalescent patients included 8 males and 4 females; two subjects were Hispanic. Memory CD4+ T cell crossreactivity between SARS-CoV-2 and common cold coronavirus spike proteins was assessed at the TCR clonotype level in the study. The Adaptive Biotechnologies TCR-sequencing kit was used to sequence samples from three pre-COVID donors and the naive versus memory experiments, whereas other data were Illumina-based. Across all 12 patients in the full convalescent cohort, ages ranged from about 20 to 80 years, with a median of 38. Shared crossreactive spike epitopes were mapped to their HLA restriction using patient-derived lymphoblastoid cell lines. A different, Illumina-based TCR-beta assay was used to sequence expansion assays from other donors in the study.

V and J are truncated by 8 bases and 2 bases respectively, leaving an intervening sequence of 17 bases. Per the germline V gene, MDHEN is the CDR1 and SYDVKM is the CDR2. The CDR3 runs 15 residues from the cysteine to the phenylalanine. The retained sequence is limited to the CDR3, 45 bases, with the frame set at the first base. On this clone: Its target antigen remains unknown. Base-call qualities are not available, and no considerably larger clone is one nucleotide away.

Survey-level immunoSEQ TCR-beta sequencing was performed on DNA from CEF-cultured naive and memory CD4+ T cells. The original pipeline was this. During preprocessing, nonproductive sequences were removed, as were CDR3s that did not start with C, did not end with F or W, or were shorter than 7 amino acids. The MANAFEST web app identified antigen-specific clonotypes based on expansion compared with the reference and other culture wells. A clone was considered positive if the clone showed significant expansion compared with the reference culture in 2 of 3 replicate wells at an FDR below 0.05. A further requirement for positive clones was significant expansion compared with all other tandem wells, along with an odds ratio above 5. Cultured and uncultured naive and memory CD4+ repertoires were searched for previously identified spike- and CEF-reactive CDR3s. CDR3 homology was measured as pairwise Levenshtein distance, computed with the stringdist R package after trimming three terminal residues from each end. TCRdb's version of the immuneACCESS table is confined to in-frame rearrangements and falls short of the full clone set. An unresolved V gene accounts for under half of the shortfall where checked; the remainder is of unknown origin. D and trimming were read from the DNA, whereas the V and J calls and clone size are those reported in that table. Across this sample there are some 46,000 clones, with over 75% seen only once. The ten largest account for around 1.4% of the sample.

Points the paper makes about the study in general: The study was constrained by small numbers of patients and of tested TCRs. No donor contributed both pre-pandemic and post-infection samples, which limited tracing the source of pre-existing responses. Memory CD4+ clonotypes crossrecognizing SARS-CoV-2 and at least one common cold coronavirus spike were found in 60% to 70% of donors. Naive versus memory sequencing indicated the assay detects memory recall responses rather than primary responses primed during culture. Compared with monoreactive clones, crossreactive clones had significantly weaker SARS-CoV-2-driven expansion, a result consistent with antigenic imprinting. Crossreactivity analysis centred on spike protein, so crossreactivity against other viral proteins was not assessed.

Naive and memory CD4+ T cells were separated from cryopreserved PBMCs by CD4 enrichment followed by EasySep naive CD4+ T cell enrichment. For roughly 11 days, sorted naive or memory CD4+ T cells (10^5) were cultured at a 1:1 ratio with T cell-depleted PBMCs and CEF peptides. Triplicate replicate wells were generally used for each peptide culture condition. PBMCs were isolated from leukapheresis product or whole blood by Ficoll-Paque PLUS gradient centrifugation. PBMCs were either cryopreserved at -140°C or used fresh in the expansion assay. The QIAamp Micro DNA Kit was used to extract genomic DNA from the CD4+ T cells.

The sequence derives from an adult with COVID-19. Sequencing was carried out using naive CD4+ T cells from PBMCs, cultured in vitro. What the cell subset or site label conveys for this sample: naive CD4+ T cells isolated by negative enrichment. Here the chain combines TRBV28 and TRBJ2-3, and perhaps TRBD2 as D gene, on 6 matching bases. DNA sequence: TGTGCCAGCCCCCCTAGGCGGGGTCCCACAGATACGCAGTATTTT. The translation is CASPPRRGPTDTQYF.